These 29 T cell receptor beta chains share one sample of origin, sequenced in a study of cytomegalovirus exposure and HLA in healthy donors (dated by TCRdb to 2016 to 2017). Library generation was performed with the immunoSEQ multiplex PCR assay. For the multiplex PCR, a mixture combining 60 forward primers for TCR Vbeta segments and 13 reverse primers for TCR Jbeta segments was used. TCRdb holds this immuneACCESS table with in-frame rearrangements only. Some clones are missing; in checked studies, unresolved V genes explain under half, and the rest has no known cause. This sample has 60,000 to 75,000 clones in its table, and roughly 74% of those were observed once. The top ten hold approximately 10% of the sample. The sequencing input was PBMCs. The origin of the receptors is a woman aged 55 to 70 in good health and CMV-seropositive.

This clone was seen just once. The chain joins TRBV28 to TRBJ2-2, with 10 bases matching TRBD1. The germline V gene encodes CDR1 MDHEN and CDR2 SYDVKM. After removal of 6 bases from V and 7 bases from J, the junction contained 5 bases not matched to a gene. The CDR3 consists of 14 residues. The CDR3 sequence: CASSKGQGIGELFF. CDR3 DNA: TGTGCCAGCAGCAAGGGACAGGGGATCGGGGAGCTGTTTTTT.

The V gene is TRBV5-1, the J gene TRBJ2-7; 9 bases match TRBD1. This CDR3 region has 14 residues. Germline V lookup: CDR1 SGHRS, CDR2 YFSETQ. V was clipped by 0 bases and J by 6 bases; unmatched bases: 4. The CDR3 region has the DNA TGCGCCAGCAGCTTGGACCCGACAGGGGGCGAGCAGTACTTC. This encodes CASSLDPTGGEQYF.

The rearrangement links TRBV19 to TRBJ1-1; D is unclear. The CDR3 has 14 residues. The germline V gene has CDR1 LNHDA and CDR2 SQIVND (reference sequence). Trimming removed 0 bases at V and 5 bases at J, with 10 bases between. CDR3 bases: TGTGCCAGTAGTATAGATATTAGATGGACTGAAGCTTTCTTT. Translating it yields CASSIDIRWTEAFF.

This chain joins TRBV7-2 and TRBJ2-2; perhaps TRBD2 as D (6 bases). Trimming took 2 bases from V and 0 from J, leaving 10 bases between them. CDR3 size: 16 residues. CDR1 is SGHTA, CDR2 FQGNSA, per germline. DNA of the CDR3: TGTGCCAGCAGCTTAAGTAGCGGCACGAACACCGGGGAGCTGTTTTTT. As protein: CASSLSSGTNTGELFF.

The chain combines TRBV6-5 with TRBJ1-1; weak D call: TRBD1 (5 bases). Deletions cut 6 bases from V and 6 bases from J, with 17 bases between. The CDR3 runs 14 residues. CDR1 is MNHEY, CDR2 SVGAGI, per germline. CDR3 sequence reads: CASRKLRGDPEAFF. For the CDR3, the DNA is TGTGCCAGCAGGAAACTACGGGGGGACCCTGAAGCTTTCTTT.

The chain recombines TRBV2 with TRBJ1-1, with a weak D call TRBD1 (5 bases). V was shortened by 3 bases and J by 3 bases, with 8 bases between the two germline ends. Germline CDR1 reads SNHLY; CDR2 reads FYNNEI. The CDR3 consists of 13 residues. CDR3 DNA: TGTGCCAGCAGTGACGACAGATACACTGAAGCTTTCTTT. Its protein product is CASSDDRYTEAFF. The variable domain in full, with the rest retrieved from reference TRBV2 and TRBJ1-1, is EPEVTQTPSHQVTQMGQEVILRCVPISNHLYFYWYRQILGQKVEFLVSFYNNEISEKSEIFDDQFSVERPDGSNFTLKIRSTKLEDSAMYFCASSDDRYTEAFFGQGTRLTVV.

CDR3 DNA: TGCGCCAGCAGCCGCGGGGAGAACACTGAAGCTTTCTTT. Amino acids: CASSRGENTEAFF. The chain couples TRBV5-1 to TRBJ1-1; the D is unclear. Per the germline V gene, CDR1 is SGHRS and CDR2 is YFSETQ. Trimming stripped 4 bases from V and 1 base from J, with 8 bases between. CDR3 size: 13 residues.

The CDR3 protein is CASSEMPSGEQFF. DNA for the CDR3: TGTGCCAGCAGCGAGATGCCTAGCGGCGAGCAGTTCTTC. This chain connects TRBV11-3 to TRBJ2-1; 7 bases match TRBD2. Unmatched junction bases numbered 8, after V lost 5 bases and J lost 10 bases. Germline values: CDR1 SGHNT, CDR2 YENEEA. The CDR3 covers 13 residues.

In its sample, this clone was seen a few times. The V gene is TRBV28, the J gene TRBJ1-2; 9 bases match TRBD1. V lost 3 bases, J lost 5 bases, and 7 bases stayed unmatched. The length of the CDR3 is 15 residues. Germline V gene data show CDR1 as MDHEN and CDR2 as SYDVKM. The CDR3, as DNA: TGTGCCAGCAGTTTCTTGGGGGGACAGGGATATGGCTACACCTTC. This translates into CASSFLGGQGYGYTF.

This chain connects TRBV14 to TRBJ2-5; no clear D. V lost 0 bases and J lost 5, with 7 bases in between. The CDR3 sequence is 13 residues long. Germline CDR1 is SGHDN and CDR2 is FVKESK. CDR3 loop: CASSQDHGETQYF. CDR3 coding DNA: TGTGCCAGCAGCCAAGATCACGGGGAGACCCAGTACTTC.

The chain has TRBV19 and TRBJ2-5; 7 bases map to TRBD2. The trim removed 1 base at V and 1 base at J, leaving 3 bases unmatched. The CDR3 is 15 residues long. Germline CDR1 and CDR2: LNHDA and SQIVND (reference sequence). The CDR3 DNA follows: TGTGCCAGTAGTATAGCGGGGGGTCCCCAAGAGACCCAGTACTTC. This gives the protein CASSIAGGPQETQYF.

V usage is TRBV7-9 and J usage is TRBJ2-2; 10 bases line up with TRBD2. The germline V gene has CDR1 SEHNR and CDR2 FQNEAQ (reference sequence). V shed 4 bases and J 3 bases; nucleotides not matched to a gene: 8. CDR3 length: 17 residues. CDR3 in amino acids: CASSWRSGGADTGELFF. For the CDR3, the DNA is TGTGCCAGCAGCTGGAGAAGCGGGGGGGCGGACACCGGGGAGCTGTTTTTT.

Of note for this clone: One end of the junction varies from germline; a read error may be responsible. The sample carries other DNA sequences with the same CDR3. The gene calls are TRBV4-1 and TRBJ1-1; TRBD1 aligns across 7 bases. The CDR3 totals 15 residues. The germline CDR1 and CDR2 sequences are MGHRA and YSYEKL. CDR3 residues: CASSHTTGSNTEAFF. The CDR3 coding sequence is TGCGCAAGCAGCCACACGACAGGGTCGAACACTGAAGCTTTCTTT.

CDR3: CASRGGGAETQYF. In nucleotides, the CDR3 is TGTGCCAGCAGAGGAGGCGGGGCGGAGACCCAGTACTTC. The chain employs TRBV2 and TRBJ2-5, with D possibly being TRBD2 (6 bases). The CDR3 runs to 13 residues. The germline V and J ends were trimmed by 6 bases and 5 bases, with 13 bases remaining between them. Germline V gene data show CDR1 as SNHLY and CDR2 as FYNNEI. The full variable domain, completed using reference TRBV2 and TRBJ2-5, is EPEVTQTPSHQVTQMGQEVILRCVPISNHLYFYWYRQILGQKVEFLVSFYNNEISEKSEIFDDQFSVERPDGSNFTLKIRSTKLEDSAMYFCASRGGGAETQYFGPGTRLLVL.

This clone was counted a few times. This chain joins TRBV6-1 and TRBJ2-1; tentatively, D is TRBD2 (6 bases). This CDR3 is 14 amino acids long. The germline V and J ends were trimmed by 3 bases and 4 bases, with 10 bases remaining between them. Germline CDR1 reads MNHNS; CDR2 reads SASEGT. The CDR3 DNA sequence: TGTGCCAGCAGTGACCGGGGGAGTTACAATGAGCAGTTCTTC. This gives the protein CASSDRGSYNEQFF.

This chain connects TRBV5-1 to TRBJ2-2, with TRBD1 matching 8 bases. The CDR3 totals 15 residues. The germline CDR1 and CDR2 sequences are SGHRS and YFSETQ. Trimming removed 4 bases from V and 3 bases from J; junction bases left unmatched: 5. The CDR3 DNA follows: TGCGCCAGCAGCCGAGGGACAGGAGACACCGGGGAGCTGTTTTTT. The encoded protein is CASSRGTGDTGELFF.

The chain carries TRBV19 and TRBJ2-1; D is uncertain. The CDR3 runs 11 residues. CDR1 is LNHDA and CDR2 is SQIVND in the germline V gene (reference sequence). Between the trimmed V and J ends, which lost 4 bases and 10 bases, there was a span of 8 bases. The CDR3 protein is CASSTIREQFF. As DNA, the CDR3 is TGTGCCAGTAGTACCATACGGGAGCAGTTCTTC.

The chain links TRBV11-3 to TRBJ2-7; no clear D gene. There are 13 residues in the CDR3. In germline, CDR1 is SGHNT, CDR2 YENEEA. V lost 2 bases and J lost 6, with 11 bases in between. CDR3 region: CASSLNLMAEQYF. CDR3 DNA: TGTGCCAGCAGCTTAAACCTCATGGCCGAGCAGTACTTC.

Only a few counts were recorded for this clone. The chain uses TRBV6-5 and TRBJ1-5, with D possibly matching TRBD1 (5 bases). The CDR3 totals 13 residues. Germline-derived CDR1 and CDR2 are MNHEY and SVGAGI. The V gene lost 5 bases and the J gene lost 4 bases, with 9 bases spanning the gap. CDR3 sequence: CASSPWTNQPQHF. The CDR3 nucleotides read TGTGCCAGCAGTCCCTGGACAAATCAGCCCCAGCATTTT.

For the CDR3, the DNA is TGTGCCAGTAACACAGGGGGCACTGAAGCTTTCTTT. Translation gives CASNTGGTEAFF. The chain uses TRBV19 and TRBJ1-1; 8 positions match TRBD1. Germline CDR1 and CDR2: LNHDA and SQIVND (reference sequence). CDR3 size: 12 residues. Trimming cost V 7 bases and J 4 bases; bases outside gene matches: 2. The full variable domain, rest sourced from reference TRBV19 and TRBJ1-1, is DGGITQSPKYLFRKEGQNVTLSCEQNLNHDAMYWYRQDPGQGLRLIYYSQIVNDFQKGDIAEGYSVSREKKESFPLTVTSAQKNPTAFYLCASNTGGTEAFFGQGTRLTVV.

The chain has TRBV25-1 and TRBJ1-1; D unresolved. Trimming took 4 bases from V and 5 from J, leaving 11 bases between them. Germline CDR1 reads MGHDK; CDR2 reads SYGVNS. This CDR3 is 13 amino acids long. CDR3 amino acids: CASSAPFTTEAFF. CDR3 coding DNA: TGTGCCAGCAGTGCCCCTTTTACTACTGAAGCTTTCTTT.

This chain links TRBV2 with TRBJ1-5, with TRBD1 matching 9 bases. Germline V lookup: CDR1 SNHLY, CDR2 FYNNEI. J gave up 4 bases and V 7 bases, and 5 bases lay outside the gene matches. The CDR3 extends over 14 amino acids. This chain's CDR3 is CASNLGQGNQPQHF. The CDR3 nucleotides are TGTGCCAGCAACCTGGGACAGGGTAATCAGCCCCAGCATTTT.

This rearrangement joins TRBV2 to TRBJ2-7; the D gene is possibly TRBD1 (7 bases). Germline CDR1 is SNHLY and CDR2 is FYNNEI. The V end lost 3 bases, the J end lost 5 bases, and 14 bases lay between the germline ends. The CDR3 covers 14 residues. The CDR3 reads CASSDWQGGNEQYF. The CDR3 bases are TGTGCCAGCAGTGATTGGCAGGGGGGAAACGAGCAGTACTTC.

This clone has just a few counts. The rearrangement joins TRBV13 to TRBJ1-5; 9 bases are shared with TRBD1. V dropped 5 bases and J dropped 8; count of bases not matched to a gene: 7. From germline, CDR1 is PRHDT and CDR2 FYEKMQ (reference sequence). This CDR3 is 14 amino acids long. CDR3 amino acids: CASSADRGREPQHF. DNA of the CDR3: TGTGCCAGCAGCGCGGACAGGGGTCGAGAGCCCCAGCATTTT.

This clone was seen a handful of times. V gene TRBV29-1 combines with J gene TRBJ1-1; the match to TRBD1 covers 11 bases. V gave up 6 bases and J gave up 1 base; unmatched junction bases: 7. The CDR3 consists of 15 residues. Germline-derived CDR1 and CDR2 are SQVTM and ANQGSEA. Here the CDR3 DNA reads TGCAGCGTAGGTGGGACAGGGGGGACGAACACTGAAGCTTTCTTT. Protein: CSVGGTGGTNTEAFF.

The V call is TRBV5-1, the J call TRBJ2-1; D possibly corresponds to TRBD2 (6 bases). Trimming removed 4 bases at V and 9 bases at J, with 20 bases between. The CDR3 is 15 amino acids. Germline CDR1 and CDR2: SGHRS and YFSETQ. The chain's CDR3 is CASSPIWLTGGEQFF. CDR3 DNA sequence: TGCGCCAGCAGCCCGATTTGGCTCACCGGGGGTGAGCAGTTCTTC.

This clone was counted between two and nine times. The chain links TRBV4-2 to TRBJ1-3; 7 bases are a match to TRBD1. The J segment lost 2 bases and the V segment lost 3 bases, leaving 7 bases of the junction unmatched. The CDR3 extends over 16 amino acids. Germline-derived CDR1 and CDR2 are LGHNA and YNFKEQ. DNA for the CDR3: TGTGCCAGCAGCCAGGGGACAGCGCACACTGGAAACACCATATATTTT. Encoded protein: CASSQGTAHTGNTIYF.

The CDR3 DNA is TGTGCCAGCAGCCACCGTAGCGGGGAGGGGGAGCTGTTTTTT. Translating it yields CASSHRSGEGELFF. The chain links TRBV4-2 to TRBJ2-2; the match to TRBD2 covers 8 bases. The CDR3 length is 14 residues. The germline CDR1 and CDR2 sequences are LGHNA and YNFKEQ. The J segment lost 8 bases and the V segment lost 3 bases, leaving 5 bases of the junction unmatched.

This clone was seen repeatedly, ten times or more. V gene TRBV14 combines with J gene TRBJ2-6; 7 nucleotides match TRBD2. J was trimmed by 12 bases and V by 5 bases; bases with no gene match: 10. Looked up from germline, CDR1 is SGHDN and CDR2 is FVKESK. This CDR3 comprises 14 residues. The DNA of the CDR3 is TGTGCCAGCAGCGGCCCGGGAGGATTTAGCGTCCTGACTTTC. This codes for CASSGPGGFSVLTF. Drawing the rest from reference TRBV14 and TRBJ2-6, the complete variable domain is EAGVTQFPSHSVIEKGQTVTLRCDPISGHDNLYWYRRVMGKEIKFLLHFVKESKQDESGMPNNRFLAERTGGTYSTLKVQPAELEDSGVYFCASSGPGGFSVLTFGAGSRLTVL.